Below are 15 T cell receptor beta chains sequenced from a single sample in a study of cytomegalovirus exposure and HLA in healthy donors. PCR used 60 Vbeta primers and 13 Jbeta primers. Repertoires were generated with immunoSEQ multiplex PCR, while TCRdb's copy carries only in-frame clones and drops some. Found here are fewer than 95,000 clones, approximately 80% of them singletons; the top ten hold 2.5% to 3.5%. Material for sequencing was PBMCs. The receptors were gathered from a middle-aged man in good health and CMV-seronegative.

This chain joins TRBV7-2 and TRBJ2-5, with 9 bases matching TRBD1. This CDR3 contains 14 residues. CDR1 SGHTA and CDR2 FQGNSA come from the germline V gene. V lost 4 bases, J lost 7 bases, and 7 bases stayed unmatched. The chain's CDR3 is CASSWTGEEGTQYF. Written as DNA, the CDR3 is TGTGCCAGCAGCTGGACAGGGGAGGAAGGGACCCAGTACTTC. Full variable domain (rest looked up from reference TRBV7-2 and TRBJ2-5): GAGVSQSPSNKVTEKGKDVELRCDPISGHTALYWYRQSLGQGLEFLIYFQGNSAPDKSGLPSDRFSAERTGGSVSTLTIQRTQQEDSAVYLCASSWTGEEGTQYFGPGTRLLVL.

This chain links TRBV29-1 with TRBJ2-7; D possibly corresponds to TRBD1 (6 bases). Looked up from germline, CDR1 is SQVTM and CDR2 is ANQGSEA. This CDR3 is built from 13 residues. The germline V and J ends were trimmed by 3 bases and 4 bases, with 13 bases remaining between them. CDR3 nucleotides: TGCAGCGTTGACACAGGGAAGCGTTACGAGCAGTACTTC. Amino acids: CSVDTGKRYEQYF.

CDR3 nucleotide sequence: TGTGCCAGCAGCGCCCCCCGCTGGTCTAGCGGGGGGCGGGACACCGGGGAGCTGTTTTTT. This gives the protein CASSAPRWSSGGRDTGELFF. V is TRBV21-1 and J is TRBJ2-2; the DNA was not compared with TRBD2, the D call given in the table. TRBV21-1 counts as a pseudogene. The CDR3 covers 20 residues.

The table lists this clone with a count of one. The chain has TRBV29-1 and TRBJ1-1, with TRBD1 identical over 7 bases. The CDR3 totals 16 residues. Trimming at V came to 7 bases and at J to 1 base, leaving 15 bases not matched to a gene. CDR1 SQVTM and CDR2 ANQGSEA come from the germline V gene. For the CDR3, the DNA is TGCAGCGATGGAGTTTCTCGGGGACAGCCGAACACTGAAGCTTTCTTT. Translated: CSDGVSRGQPNTEAFF. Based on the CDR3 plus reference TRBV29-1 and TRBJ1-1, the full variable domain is SAVISQKPSRDICQRGTSLTIQCQVDSQVTMMFWYRQQPGQSLTLIATANQGSEATYESGFVIDKFPISRPNLTFSTLTVSNMSPEDSSIYLCSDGVSRGQPNTEAFFGQGTRLTVV.

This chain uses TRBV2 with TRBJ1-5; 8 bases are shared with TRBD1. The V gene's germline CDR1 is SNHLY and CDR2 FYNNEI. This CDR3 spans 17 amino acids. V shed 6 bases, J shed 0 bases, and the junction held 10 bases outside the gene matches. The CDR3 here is CASRGGQAPFSNQPQHF. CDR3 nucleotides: TGTGCCAGCAGGGGGGGACAGGCGCCTTTTAGCAATCAGCCCCAGCATTTT.

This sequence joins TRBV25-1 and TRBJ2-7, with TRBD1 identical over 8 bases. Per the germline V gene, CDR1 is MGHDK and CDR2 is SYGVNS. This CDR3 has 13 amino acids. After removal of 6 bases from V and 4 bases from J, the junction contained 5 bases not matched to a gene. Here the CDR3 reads CASSIQGAYEQYF. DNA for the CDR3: TGTGCCAGCAGCATCCAGGGGGCGTACGAGCAGTACTTC.

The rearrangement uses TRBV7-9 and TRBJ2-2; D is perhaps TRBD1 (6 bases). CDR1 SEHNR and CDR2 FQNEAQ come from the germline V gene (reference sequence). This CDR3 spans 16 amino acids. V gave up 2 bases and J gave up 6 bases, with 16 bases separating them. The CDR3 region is CASSLNPTGKPGELFF. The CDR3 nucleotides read TGTGCCAGCAGCTTAAATCCCACAGGGAAGCCCGGGGAGCTGTTTTTT.

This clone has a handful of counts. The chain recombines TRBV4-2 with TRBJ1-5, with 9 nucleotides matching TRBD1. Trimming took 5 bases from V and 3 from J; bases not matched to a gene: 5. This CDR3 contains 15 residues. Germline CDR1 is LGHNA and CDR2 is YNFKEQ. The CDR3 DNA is TGTGCCAGCAGCGGTTGGACAGGGGTCAATCAGCCCCAGCATTTT. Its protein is CASSGWTGVNQPQHF.

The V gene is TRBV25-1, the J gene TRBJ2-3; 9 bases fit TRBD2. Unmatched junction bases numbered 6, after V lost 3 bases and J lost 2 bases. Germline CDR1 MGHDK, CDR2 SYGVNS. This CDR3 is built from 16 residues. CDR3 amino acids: CASSEQRGDHTDTQYF. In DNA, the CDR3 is TGTGCCAGCAGTGAGCAGCGGGGGGACCACACAGATACGCAGTATTTT.

CDR3 in DNA: TGTGCCAGCTCACCCCAGAGGACAGGGGGAATGAGCGAGCAGTACTTC. Translation: CASSPQRTGGMSEQYF. The V and J genes are TRBV18 and TRBJ2-7, with 10 bases aligning to TRBD1. The CDR3 has 16 residues. Germline values: CDR1 KGHSH, CDR2 LQKENI. Trimming cost V 3 bases and J 6 bases; bases outside gene matches: 11.

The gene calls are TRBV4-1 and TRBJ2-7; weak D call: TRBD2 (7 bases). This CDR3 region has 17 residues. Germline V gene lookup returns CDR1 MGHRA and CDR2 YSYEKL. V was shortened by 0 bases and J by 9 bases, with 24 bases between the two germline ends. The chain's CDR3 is CASSQDRGAGVRDGQYF. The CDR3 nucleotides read TGCGCCAGCAGCCAAGATCGGGGGGCGGGCGTTCGGGATGGGCAGTACTTC.

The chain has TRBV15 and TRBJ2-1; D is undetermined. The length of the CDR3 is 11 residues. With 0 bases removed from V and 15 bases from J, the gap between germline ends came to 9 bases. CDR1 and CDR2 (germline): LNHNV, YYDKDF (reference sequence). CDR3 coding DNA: TGTGCCACCAGCAGAGAAGGAGAGAGGTTCTTC. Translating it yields CATSREGERFF.

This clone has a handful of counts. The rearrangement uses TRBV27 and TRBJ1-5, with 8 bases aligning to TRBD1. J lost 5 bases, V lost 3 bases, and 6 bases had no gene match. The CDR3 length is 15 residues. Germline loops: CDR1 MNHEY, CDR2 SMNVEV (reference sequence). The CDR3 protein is CASSFGGQGYQPQHF. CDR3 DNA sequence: TGTGCCAGCAGTTTCGGTGGACAGGGTTATCAGCCCCAGCATTTT.

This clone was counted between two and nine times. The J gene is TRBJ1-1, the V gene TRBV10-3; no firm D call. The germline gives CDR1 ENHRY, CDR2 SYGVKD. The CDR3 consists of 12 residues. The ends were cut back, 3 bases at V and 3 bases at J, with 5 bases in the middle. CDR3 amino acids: CAISDSYTEAFF. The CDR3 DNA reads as TGTGCCATCAGTGACAGTTACACTGAAGCTTTCTTT.

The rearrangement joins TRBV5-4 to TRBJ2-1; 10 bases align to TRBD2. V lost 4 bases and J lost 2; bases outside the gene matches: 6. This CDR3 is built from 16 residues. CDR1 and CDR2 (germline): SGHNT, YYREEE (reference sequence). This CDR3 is CASSPAAGGPYNEQFF. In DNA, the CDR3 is TGTGCCAGCAGCCCCGCAGCGGGGGGGCCCTACAATGAGCAGTTCTTC.